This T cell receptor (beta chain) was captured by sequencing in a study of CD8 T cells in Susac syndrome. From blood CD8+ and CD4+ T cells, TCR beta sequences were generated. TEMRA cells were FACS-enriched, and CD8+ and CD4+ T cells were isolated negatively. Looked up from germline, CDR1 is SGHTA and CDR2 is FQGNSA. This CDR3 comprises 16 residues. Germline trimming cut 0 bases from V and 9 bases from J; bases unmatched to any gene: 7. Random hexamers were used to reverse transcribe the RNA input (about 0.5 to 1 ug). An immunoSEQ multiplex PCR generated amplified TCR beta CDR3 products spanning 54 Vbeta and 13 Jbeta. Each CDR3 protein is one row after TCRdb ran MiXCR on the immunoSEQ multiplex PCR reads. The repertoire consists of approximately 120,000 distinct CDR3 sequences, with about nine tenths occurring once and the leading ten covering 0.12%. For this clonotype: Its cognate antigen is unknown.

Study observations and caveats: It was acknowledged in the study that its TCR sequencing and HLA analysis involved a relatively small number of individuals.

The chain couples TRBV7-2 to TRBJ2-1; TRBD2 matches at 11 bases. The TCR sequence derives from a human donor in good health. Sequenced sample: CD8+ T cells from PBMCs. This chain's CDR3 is CASSLASTSGSGEQFF. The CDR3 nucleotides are TGTGCCAGCAGCTTAGCGTCAACTAGCGGGAGTGGTGAGCAGTTCTTC.